This TCR beta chain was observed in a study of early T cells in non-severe SARS-CoV-2 infection. The study, taken as a whole, reports: In VDJdb matching, anti-spike CD8 responses were favored while private and CD4 specificities went missing.

This clonotype was seen at least ten times. What it binds is not known. The V end lost 10 bases, the J end lost 8 bases, and 15 bases lay between the germline ends. The V gene's germline CDR1 is MNHEY and CDR2 SVGAGI. The CDR3 covers 13 residues. The TCR library protocol was used to attach unique molecular identifiers. These identifiers were attached to individual cDNA molecules. TCRdb re-called the 5' RACE reads through MiXCR, storing one row per CDR3 protein. The data show some 38,000 distinct CDR3 sequences, over 3.5% seen once. The rearrangement links TRBV6-5 to TRBJ1-6; unclear D gene. Sample: whole blood. This clonotype was obtained from an adult who was a healthcare worker with PCR-confirmed SARS-CoV-2 infection or an uninfected control (not recorded which). The CDR3 loop reads CATRWSWDSPLHF. CDR3 coding DNA: TGTGCCACCCGGTGGAGCTGGGATTCACCCCTCCACTTT.